This TCR beta chain is from a study of blood T cell repertoires in COVID-19. The overall study: Sample material is recorded as cDNA or gDNA derived from T cells, B-cell-depleted T cells, or PBMCs.

Authors' methods: Cell counts per sample came from amplifying reference gene primers. Using immunoSEQ multiplex PCR, the repertoire was profiled, and TCRdb retains in-frame clones only, with some absent. V, J and clone size are taken as reported in that table, and D and trimming were inferred from the DNA itself. The sample records roughly 250,000 clones, over 80% being singletons. CDR3 length equals 15 residues. The V end was cut by 6 bases, the J end by 0 bases, with 14 bases between. In germline, CDR1 is MDHEN, CDR2 SYDVKM. The TCR sequence derives from a woman in her thirties or forties who had recovered from COVID-19. The chain carries TRBV28 and TRBJ1-2; a possible D gene is TRBD1 (5 bases). The material sequenced was peripheral blood. CDR3 DNA sequence: TGTGCCAGCAGCCCCATCGGGGGGGCTAACTATGGCTACACCTTC. This gives the protein CASSPIGGANYGYTF.